This note documents a single T cell receptor (beta chain) sequence. Original data processing: From reference gene primer amplification, estimates of nucleated cell counts were derived. The data were produced by immunoSEQ multiplex PCR, yet TCRdb's version contains in-frame clones alone and is incomplete. The V and J calls and the clone size are those of that table, but D and trimming were determined from the DNA. The sample lists roughly 150,000 clones, roughly 93% occurring once. Patients of the Seattle cohort, enrolled during active infection, were followed longitudinally. This specimen belongs to a study of blood T cell repertoires in COVID-19. Study as a whole: T cells, B-cell-depleted T cells, or PBMCs provided the cDNA or gDNA that served as material.

Germline CDR1 and CDR2: LNHDA and SQIVND (reference sequence). The V and J ends lost 1 base and 0 bases respectively, with 10 bases between them. CDR3 length: 15 residues. The TCR comes from a young man with COVID-19, enrolled during active disease. V usage is TRBV19 and J usage is TRBJ2-7; D remains unclear. Sequencing was carried out using peripheral blood. The CDR3 here is CASSIVGGLSYEQYF. The DNA for the CDR3 is TGTGCCAGTAGTATAGTCGGCGGTCTCTCCTACGAGCAGTACTTC.